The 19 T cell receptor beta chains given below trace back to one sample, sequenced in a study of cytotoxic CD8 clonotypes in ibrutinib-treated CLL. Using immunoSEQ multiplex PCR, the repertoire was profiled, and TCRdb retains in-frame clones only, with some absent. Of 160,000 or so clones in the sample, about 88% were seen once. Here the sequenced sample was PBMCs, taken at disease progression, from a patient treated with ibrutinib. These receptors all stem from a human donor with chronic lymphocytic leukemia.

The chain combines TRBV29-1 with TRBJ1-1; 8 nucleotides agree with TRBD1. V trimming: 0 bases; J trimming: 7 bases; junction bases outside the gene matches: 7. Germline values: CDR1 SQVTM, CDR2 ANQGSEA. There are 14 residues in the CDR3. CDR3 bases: TGCAGCGTTGAAGATATGACAGGGGTAAATGAAGCTTTCTTT. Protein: CSVEDMTGVNEAFF.

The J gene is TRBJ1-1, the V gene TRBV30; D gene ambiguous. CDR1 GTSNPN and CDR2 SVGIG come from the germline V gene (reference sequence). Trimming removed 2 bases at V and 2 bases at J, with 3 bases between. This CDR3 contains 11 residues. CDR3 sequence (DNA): TGTGCCTGGAGTCTCAACACTGAAGCTTTCTTT. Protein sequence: CAWSLNTEAFF.

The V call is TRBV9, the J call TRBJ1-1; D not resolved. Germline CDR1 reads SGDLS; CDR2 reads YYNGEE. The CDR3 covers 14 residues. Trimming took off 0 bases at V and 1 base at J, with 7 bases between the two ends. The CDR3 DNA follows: TGTGCCAGCAGCGTAGGAAGGAAGAACACTGAAGCTTTCTTT. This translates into CASSVGRKNTEAFF.

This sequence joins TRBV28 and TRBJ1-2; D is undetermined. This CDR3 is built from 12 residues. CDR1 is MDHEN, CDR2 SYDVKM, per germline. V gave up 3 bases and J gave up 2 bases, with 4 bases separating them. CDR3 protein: CASSLKNYGYTF. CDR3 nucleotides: TGTGCCAGCAGTTTGAAAAACTATGGCTACACCTTC.

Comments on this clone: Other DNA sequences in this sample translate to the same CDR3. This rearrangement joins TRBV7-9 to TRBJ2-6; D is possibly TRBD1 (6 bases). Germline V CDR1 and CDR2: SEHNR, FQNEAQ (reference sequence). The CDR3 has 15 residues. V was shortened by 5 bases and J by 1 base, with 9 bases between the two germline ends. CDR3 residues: CASSLDRSGANVLTF. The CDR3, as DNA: TGTGCCAGCAGCCTCGACAGGTCTGGGGCCAACGTCCTGACTTTC.

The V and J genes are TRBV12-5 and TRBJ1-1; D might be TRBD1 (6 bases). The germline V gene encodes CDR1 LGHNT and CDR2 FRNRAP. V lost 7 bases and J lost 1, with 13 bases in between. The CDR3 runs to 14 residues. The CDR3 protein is CASASEGGNTEAFF. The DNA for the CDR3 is TGTGCTAGTGCCTCGGAGGGGGGGAACACTGAAGCTTTCTTT.

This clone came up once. The CDR3 sequence: CSVELFGTGNEKLFF. CDR3 DNA: TGCAGCGTTGAGTTATTCGGGACAGGGAATGAAAAACTGTTTTTT. The chain has TRBV29-1 and TRBJ1-4; 9 bases map to TRBD1. The length of the CDR3 is 15 residues. J was trimmed by 5 bases and V by 3 bases; bases with no gene match: 7. CDR1 and CDR2 from the germline V gene are SQVTM and ANQGSEA.

The CDR3 DNA is TGCGCCAGCAGCCAAGAACAGGGACCCGGGGAGCTGTTTTTT. Its protein product is CASSQEQGPGELFF. This chain uses TRBV4-1 with TRBJ2-2; D is possibly TRBD1 (6 bases). This CDR3 contains 14 residues. With 0 bases removed from V and 6 bases from J, the gap between germline ends came to 8 bases. Germline lookup yields CDR1 MGHRA and CDR2 YSYEKL.

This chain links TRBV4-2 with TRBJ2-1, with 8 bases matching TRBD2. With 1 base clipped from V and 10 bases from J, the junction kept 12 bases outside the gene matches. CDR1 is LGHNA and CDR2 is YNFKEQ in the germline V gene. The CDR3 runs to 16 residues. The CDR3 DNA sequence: TGTGCCAGCAGCCAAGGTTCCGGGACTAGGTATTTGGAGCAGTTCTTC. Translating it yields CASSQGSGTRYLEQFF.

The CDR3 loop reads CASSTQTGSRDTQYF. DNA of the CDR3: TGTGCCAGCAGTACCCAGACAGGGTCGAGAGATACGCAGTATTTT. The rearrangement links TRBV27 to TRBJ2-3; 7 bases are shared with TRBD1. The CDR3 is 15 residues long. V shed 5 bases and J 5 bases; nucleotides not matched to a gene: 10. Germline CDR1 is MNHEY and CDR2 is SMNVEV (reference sequence).

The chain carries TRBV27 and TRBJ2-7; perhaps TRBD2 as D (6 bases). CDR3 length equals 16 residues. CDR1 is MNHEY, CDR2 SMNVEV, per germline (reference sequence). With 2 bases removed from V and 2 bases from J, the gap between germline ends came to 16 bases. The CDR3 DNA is TGTGCCAGCAGTTTACTTGACCCCAGGAGGGCCTACGAGCAGTACTTC. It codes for CASSLLDPRRAYEQYF.

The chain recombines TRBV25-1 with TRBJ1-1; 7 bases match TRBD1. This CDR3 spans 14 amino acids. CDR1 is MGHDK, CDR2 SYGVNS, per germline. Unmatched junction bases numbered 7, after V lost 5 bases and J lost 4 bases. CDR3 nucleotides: TGTGCCAGCAGTTATGGTGACAGGGTCACTGAAGCTTTCTTT. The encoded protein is CASSYGDRVTEAFF.

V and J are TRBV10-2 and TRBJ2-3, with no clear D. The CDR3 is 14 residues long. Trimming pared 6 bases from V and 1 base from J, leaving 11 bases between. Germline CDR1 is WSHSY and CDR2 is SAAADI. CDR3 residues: CASSYDKGTDTQYF. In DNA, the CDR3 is TGCGCCAGCAGCTACGACAAGGGCACAGATACGCAGTATTTT.

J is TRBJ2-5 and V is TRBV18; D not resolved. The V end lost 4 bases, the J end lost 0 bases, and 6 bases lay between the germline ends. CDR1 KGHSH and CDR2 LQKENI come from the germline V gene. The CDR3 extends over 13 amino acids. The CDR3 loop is CASSLLYQETQYF. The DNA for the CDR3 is TGTGCCAGCTCACTATTGTACCAAGAGACCCAGTACTTC.

The CDR3 region is CASVAGFDYGYTF. CDR3 coding DNA: TGTGCCAGCGTTGCGGGGTTTGACTATGGCTACACCTTC. The chain links TRBV19 to TRBJ1-2; no clear D. This CDR3 contains 13 residues. From germline, CDR1 is LNHDA and CDR2 SQIVND (reference sequence). V lost 9 bases and J 3 bases, leaving 14 bases between the germline ends.

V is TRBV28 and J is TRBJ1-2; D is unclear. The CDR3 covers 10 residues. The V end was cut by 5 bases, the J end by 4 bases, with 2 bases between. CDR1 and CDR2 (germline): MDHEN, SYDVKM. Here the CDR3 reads CASSGYGYTF. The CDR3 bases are TGTGCCAGCAGTGGCTATGGCTACACCTTC.

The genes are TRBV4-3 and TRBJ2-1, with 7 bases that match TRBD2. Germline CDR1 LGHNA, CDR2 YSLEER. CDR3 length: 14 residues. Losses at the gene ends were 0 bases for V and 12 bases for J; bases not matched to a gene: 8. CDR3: CASSQESRLAVQFF. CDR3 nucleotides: TGCGCCAGCAGCCAAGAATCCCGCCTAGCGGTGCAGTTCTTC.

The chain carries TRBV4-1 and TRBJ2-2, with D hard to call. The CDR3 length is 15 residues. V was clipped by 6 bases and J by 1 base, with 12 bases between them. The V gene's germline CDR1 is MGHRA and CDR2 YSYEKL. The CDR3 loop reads CASSLVWLNTGELFF. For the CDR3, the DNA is TGCGCCAGCAGTTTAGTATGGCTGAACACCGGGGAGCTGTTTTTT.

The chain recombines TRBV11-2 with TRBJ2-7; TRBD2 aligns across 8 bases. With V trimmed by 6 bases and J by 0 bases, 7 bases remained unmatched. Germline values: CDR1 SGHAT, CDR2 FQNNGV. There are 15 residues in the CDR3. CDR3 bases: TGTGCCAGCAGTCGAAAGGGACTAGGCTCCTACGAGCAGTACTTC. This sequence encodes CASSRKGLGSYEQYF.